A selection of T cell receptor beta chains follows, all from one sample in a study of beta chain features in type 1 diabetes. Only in-frame clones appear in the TCRdb table, and some are missing; sequencing was by immunoSEQ multiplex PCR. The sample has hundreds of thousands of clones, 15% to 20% seen once; the top ten hold 0.023%. The sample comprised naive CD4+ T cells from blood. The receptors here all came from a young woman in good health. CDR3s include the opening cysteine and the closing phenylalanine or tryptophan. D genes are given only for firm matches. The listing skips clone size in some rows; elsewhere it reads once, few, many or a size class.

D	size	J	V	DNA	CDR3
.	few	TRBJ2-1	TRBV20-1	TGCAGTGCTCTAGAGGATGAGCAGTTCTTC	CSALEDEQFF
.	.	TRBJ2-7	TRBV18	TGTGCCAGCTCACAACGGGAGACCTACGAGCAGTACTTC	CASSQRETYEQYF
TRBD1	few	TRBJ2-5	TRBV6-1	TGTGCCAGCAGTCAGATGACAGGGGTCCAAGAGACCCAGTACTTC	CASSQMTGVQETQYF
.	few	TRBJ2-5	TRBV5-4	TGTGCCAGCAGCTTGGGCAAAGTAGAGACCCAGTACTTC	CASSLGKVETQYF
.	.	TRBJ1-4	TRBV23-1	TGCGCCAGCAGTCAATTAATGCGGGGCCCGGGGGAAAAACTGTTTTTT	CASSQLMRGPGEKLFF
TRBD2	few	TRBJ2-1	TRBV19	TGTGCCAGTTCGTATAGCGGGAGGGCCTTGGGTGAGCAGTTCTTC	CASSYSGRALGEQFF
.	few	TRBJ1-5	TRBV18	TGTGCCAGCTCACGGGGCGGGCAACTCAATCAGCCCCAGCATTTT	CASSRGGQLNQPQHF
.	.	TRBJ2-7	TRBV7-2	TGTGCCAGCAGTCAAGCCATACTCGCCTACGAGCAGTACTTC	CASSQAILAYEQYF
.	few	TRBJ2-7	TRBV5-6	TGTGCCAGCAGCTTGGTTAGGGGGTCCGAGCAGTACTTC	CASSLVRGSEQYF
.	.	TRBJ2-3	TRBV11-2	TGTGCCAGCAGCTTCGTACAGAGCACAGATACGCAGTATTTT	CASSFVQSTDTQYF
.	few	TRBJ2-3	TRBV19	TGTGCCAGTAGTATGGGTCGGATCACAGATACGCAGTATTTT	CASSMGRITDTQYF
.	.	TRBJ2-1	TRBV20-1	TGCAGTGCCATACTAGTGAATGAGCAGTTCTTC	CSAILVNEQFF
TRBD1	once	TRBJ2-5	TRBV7-9	TGTGCCAGCAGCTACAGGGGTGGGCAAGAGACCCAGTACTTC	CASSYRGGQETQYF
.	few	TRBJ2-2	TRBV7-6	TGTGCCAGCAGCACTCACGGCGGGGAGCTGTTTTTT	CASSTHGGELFF
.	.	TRBJ2-7	TRBV11-2	TGTGCCAGCAGCTTTCTGTCTCTGGGGCTCTACGAGCAGTACTTC	CASSFLSLGLYEQYF
.	few	TRBJ2-5	TRBV6-1	TGTGCCAGCAGTGAAGCGCTTCAAGCGTGGACCTTTGATCAAGAGACCCAGTACTTC	CASSEALQAWTFDQETQYF
.	few	TRBJ2-4	TRBV14	TGTGCCAGCAGCCAATTCCCCCAAAACATTCAGTACTTC	CASSQFPQNIQYF